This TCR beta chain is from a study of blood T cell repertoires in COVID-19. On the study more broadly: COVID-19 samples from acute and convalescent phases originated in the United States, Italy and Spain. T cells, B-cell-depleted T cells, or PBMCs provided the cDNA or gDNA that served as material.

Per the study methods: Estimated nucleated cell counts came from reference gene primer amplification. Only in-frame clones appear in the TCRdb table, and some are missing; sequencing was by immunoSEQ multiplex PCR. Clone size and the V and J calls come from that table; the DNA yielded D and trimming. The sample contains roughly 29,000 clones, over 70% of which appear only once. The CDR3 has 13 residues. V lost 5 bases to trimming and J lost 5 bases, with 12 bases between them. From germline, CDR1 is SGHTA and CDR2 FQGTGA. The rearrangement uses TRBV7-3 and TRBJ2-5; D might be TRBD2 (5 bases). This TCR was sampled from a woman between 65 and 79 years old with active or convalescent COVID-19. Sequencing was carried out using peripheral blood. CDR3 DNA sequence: TGTGCCAGCAGCCGCCGAGAGGGCGAGACCCAGTACTTC. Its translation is CASSRREGETQYF.